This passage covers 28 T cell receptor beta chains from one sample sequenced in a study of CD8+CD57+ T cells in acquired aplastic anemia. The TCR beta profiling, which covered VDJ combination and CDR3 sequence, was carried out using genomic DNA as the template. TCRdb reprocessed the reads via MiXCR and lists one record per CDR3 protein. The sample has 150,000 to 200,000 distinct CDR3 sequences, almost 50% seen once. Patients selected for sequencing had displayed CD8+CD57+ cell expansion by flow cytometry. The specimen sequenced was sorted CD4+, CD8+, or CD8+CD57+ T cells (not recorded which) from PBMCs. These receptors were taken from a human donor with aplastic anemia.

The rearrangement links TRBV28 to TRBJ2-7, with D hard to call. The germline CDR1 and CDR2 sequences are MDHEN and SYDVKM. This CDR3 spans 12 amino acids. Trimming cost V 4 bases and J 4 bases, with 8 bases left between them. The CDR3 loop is CASSWVGYEQYF. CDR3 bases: TGTGCCAGCAGTTGGGTAGGTTACGAGCAGTACTTC.

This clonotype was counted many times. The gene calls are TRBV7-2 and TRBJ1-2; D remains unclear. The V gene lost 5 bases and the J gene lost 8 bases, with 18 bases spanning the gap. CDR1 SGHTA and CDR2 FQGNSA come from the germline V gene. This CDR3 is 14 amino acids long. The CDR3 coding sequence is TGTGCCAGCAGCCACTTGAGAGGGTCTGCCGGCTACACCTTC. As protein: CASSHLRGSAGYTF. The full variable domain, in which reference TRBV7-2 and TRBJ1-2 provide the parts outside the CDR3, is GAGVSQSPSNKVTEKGKDVELRCDPISGHTALYWYRQSLGQGLEFLIYFQGNSAPDKSGLPSDRFSAERTGGSVSTLTIQRTQQEDSAVYLCASSHLRGSAGYTFGSGTRLTVV.

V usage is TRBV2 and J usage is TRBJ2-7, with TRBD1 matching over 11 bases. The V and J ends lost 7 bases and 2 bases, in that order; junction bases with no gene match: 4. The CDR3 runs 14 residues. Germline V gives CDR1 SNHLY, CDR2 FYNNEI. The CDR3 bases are TGTGCCAGCACCGGGACAGGGGGGACCTACGAGCAGTACTTC. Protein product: CASTGTGGTYEQYF. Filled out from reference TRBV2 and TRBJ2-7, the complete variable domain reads EPEVTQTPSHQVTQMGQEVILRCVPISNHLYFYWYRQILGQKVEFLVSFYNNEISEKSEIFDDQFSVERPDGSNFTLKIRSTKLEDSAMYFCASTGTGGTYEQYFGPGTRLTVT.

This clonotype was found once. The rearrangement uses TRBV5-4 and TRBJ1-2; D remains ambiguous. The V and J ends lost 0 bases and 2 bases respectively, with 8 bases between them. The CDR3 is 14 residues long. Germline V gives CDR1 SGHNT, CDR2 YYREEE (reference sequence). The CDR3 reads CASSLGNTNYGYTF. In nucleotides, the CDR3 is TGTGCCAGCAGCTTGGGAAATACGAACTATGGCTACACCTTC.

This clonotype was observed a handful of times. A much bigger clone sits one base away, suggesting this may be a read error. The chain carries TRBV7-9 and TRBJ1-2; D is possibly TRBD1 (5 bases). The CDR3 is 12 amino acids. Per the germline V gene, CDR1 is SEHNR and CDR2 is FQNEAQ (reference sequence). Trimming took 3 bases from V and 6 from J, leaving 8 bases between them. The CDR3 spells CASSLAGNGYTF. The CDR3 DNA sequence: TGTGCCAGCAGCTTGGCAGGGAATGGCTACACCTTC.

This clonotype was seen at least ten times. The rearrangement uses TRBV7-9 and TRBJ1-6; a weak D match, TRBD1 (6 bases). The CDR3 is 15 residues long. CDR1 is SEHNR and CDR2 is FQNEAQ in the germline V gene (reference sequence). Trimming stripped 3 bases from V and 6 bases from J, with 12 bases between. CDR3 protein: CASSLRGGVNSPLHF. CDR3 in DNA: TGTGCCAGCAGCTTGCGGGGGGGCGTTAATTCACCCCTCCACTTT.

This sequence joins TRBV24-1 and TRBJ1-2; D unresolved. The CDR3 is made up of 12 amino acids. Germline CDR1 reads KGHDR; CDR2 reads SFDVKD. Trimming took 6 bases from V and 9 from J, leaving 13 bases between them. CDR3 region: CATSSAYESYTF. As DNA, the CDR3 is TGTGCCACCAGTTCAGCCTACGAAAGCTACACCTTC.

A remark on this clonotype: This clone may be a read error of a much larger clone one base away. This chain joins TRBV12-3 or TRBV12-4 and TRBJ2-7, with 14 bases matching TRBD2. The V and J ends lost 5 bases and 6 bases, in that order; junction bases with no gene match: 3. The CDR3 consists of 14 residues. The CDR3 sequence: CASSGLAGGCEQYF. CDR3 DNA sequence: TGTGCCAGCAGTGGACTAGCGGGAGGTTGCGAGCAGTACTTC.

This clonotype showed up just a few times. The CDR3 spells CASSSQGASTGELFF. The DNA for the CDR3 is TGTGCCAGCAGTTCTCAGGGGGCCAGCACCGGGGAGCTGTTTTTT. The chain couples TRBV7-2 to TRBJ2-2, with TRBD1 matching over 8 bases. Germline trimming cut 6 bases from V and 4 bases from J; bases unmatched to any gene: 7. CDR3 size: 15 residues. CDR1 and CDR2 from the germline V gene are SGHTA and FQGNSA.

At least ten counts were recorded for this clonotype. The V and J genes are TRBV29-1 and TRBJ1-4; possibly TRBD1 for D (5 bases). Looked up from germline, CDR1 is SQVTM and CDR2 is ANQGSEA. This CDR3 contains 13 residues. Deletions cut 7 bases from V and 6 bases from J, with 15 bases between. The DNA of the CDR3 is TGCAGCGCTAAGCTGGGGGTGGATGAAAAACTGTTTTTT. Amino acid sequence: CSAKLGVDEKLFF.

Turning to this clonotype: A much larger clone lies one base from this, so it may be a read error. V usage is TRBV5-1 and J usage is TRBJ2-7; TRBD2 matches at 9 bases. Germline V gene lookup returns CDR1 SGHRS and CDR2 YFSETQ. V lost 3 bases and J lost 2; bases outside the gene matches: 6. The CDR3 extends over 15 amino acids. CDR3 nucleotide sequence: TGCGCCAGCAGCTCTAGCGGGGTTTTTGCCTACGAGCAGTACTTC. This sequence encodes CASSSSGVFAYEQYF.

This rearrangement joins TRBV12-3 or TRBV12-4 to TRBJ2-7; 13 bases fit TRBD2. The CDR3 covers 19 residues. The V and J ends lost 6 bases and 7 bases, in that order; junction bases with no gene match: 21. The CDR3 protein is CASRRSGTSGIHSTGEQYF. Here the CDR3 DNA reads TGTGCCAGCAGGCGCTCGGGGACTAGCGGGATACACTCTACGGGGGAGCAGTACTTC.

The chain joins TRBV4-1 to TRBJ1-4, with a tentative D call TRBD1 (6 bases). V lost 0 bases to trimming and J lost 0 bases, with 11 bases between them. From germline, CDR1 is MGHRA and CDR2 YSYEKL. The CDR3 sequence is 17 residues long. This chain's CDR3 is CASSQDMGTTTNEKLFF. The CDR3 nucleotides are TGCGCCAGCAGCCAAGATATGGGGACAACAACTAATGAAAAACTGTTTTTT.

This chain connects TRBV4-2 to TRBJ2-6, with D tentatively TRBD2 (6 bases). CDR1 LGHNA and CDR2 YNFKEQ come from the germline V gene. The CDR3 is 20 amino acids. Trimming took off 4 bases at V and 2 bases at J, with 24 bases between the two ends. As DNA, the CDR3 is TGTGCCAGCAGCCGCCAGGGTCGGGAGTCCAGCCTCGCTGGGGCCAACGTCCTGACTTTC. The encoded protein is CASSRQGRESSLAGANVLTF.

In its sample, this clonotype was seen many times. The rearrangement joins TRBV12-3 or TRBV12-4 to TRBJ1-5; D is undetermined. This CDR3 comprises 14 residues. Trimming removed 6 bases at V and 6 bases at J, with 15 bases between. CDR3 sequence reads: CASRGGVLSQPQHF. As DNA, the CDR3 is TGTGCCAGCAGAGGCGGGGTATTAAGTCAGCCCCAGCATTTT.

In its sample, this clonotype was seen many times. CDR3 nucleotide sequence: TGCGCCAGCAGCTTGAACAGGGAGGATCCTGAAGCTTTCTTT. Protein: CASSLNREDPEAFF. The chain has TRBV5-1 and TRBJ1-1, with TRBD1 as a possible D gene (6 bases). Per the germline V gene, CDR1 is SGHRS and CDR2 is YFSETQ. The V end was cut by 1 base, the J end by 6 bases, with 13 bases between. The CDR3 loop spans 14 amino acids. Drawing the rest from reference TRBV5-1 and TRBJ1-1, the complete variable domain is KAGVTQTPRYLIKTRGQQVTLSCSPISGHRSVSWYQQTPGQGLQFLFEYFSETQRNKGNFPGRFSGRQFSNSRSEMNVSTLELGDSALYLCASSLNREDPEAFFGQGTRLTVV.

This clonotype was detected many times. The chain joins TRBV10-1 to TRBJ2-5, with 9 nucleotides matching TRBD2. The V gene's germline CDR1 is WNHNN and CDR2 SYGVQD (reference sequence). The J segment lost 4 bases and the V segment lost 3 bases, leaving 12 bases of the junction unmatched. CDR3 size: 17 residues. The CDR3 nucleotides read TGCGCCAGCAGTGATCGGTTCGGGCGGGGGGGTACAGAGACCCAGTACTTC. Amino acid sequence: CASSDRFGRGGTETQYF.

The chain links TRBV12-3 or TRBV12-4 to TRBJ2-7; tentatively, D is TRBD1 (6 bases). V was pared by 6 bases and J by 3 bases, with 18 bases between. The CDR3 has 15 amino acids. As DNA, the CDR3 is TGTGCCAGCAGCTCAGGGGAATGGGCGGACTACGAGCAGTACTTC. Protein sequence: CASSSGEWADYEQYF.

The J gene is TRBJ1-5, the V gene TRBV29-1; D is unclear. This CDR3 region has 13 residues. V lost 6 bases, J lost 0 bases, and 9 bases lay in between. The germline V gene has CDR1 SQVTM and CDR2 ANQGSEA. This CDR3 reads CSVQGDSNQPQHF. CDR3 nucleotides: TGCAGCGTCCAAGGTGATAGCAATCAGCCCCAGCATTTT.

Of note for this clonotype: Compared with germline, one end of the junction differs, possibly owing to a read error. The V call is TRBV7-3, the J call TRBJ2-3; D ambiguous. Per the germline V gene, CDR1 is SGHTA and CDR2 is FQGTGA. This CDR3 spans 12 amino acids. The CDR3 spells CASSAGADTKYF. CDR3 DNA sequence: TGTGCCAGCAGCGCAGGAGCAGATACGAAGTATTTC.

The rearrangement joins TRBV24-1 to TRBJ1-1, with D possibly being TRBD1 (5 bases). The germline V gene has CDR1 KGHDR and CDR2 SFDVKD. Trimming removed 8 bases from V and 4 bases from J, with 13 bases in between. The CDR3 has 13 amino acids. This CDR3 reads CATTEGIFTEAFF. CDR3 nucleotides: TGTGCCACCACAGAGGGGATTTTCACTGAAGCTTTCTTT.

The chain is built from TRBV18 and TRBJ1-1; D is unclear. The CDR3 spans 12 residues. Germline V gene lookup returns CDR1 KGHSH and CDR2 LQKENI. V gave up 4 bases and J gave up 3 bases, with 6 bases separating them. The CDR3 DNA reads TGTGCCAGCTCACGAGGCGACACTGAAGCTTTCTTT. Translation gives CASSRGDTEAFF.

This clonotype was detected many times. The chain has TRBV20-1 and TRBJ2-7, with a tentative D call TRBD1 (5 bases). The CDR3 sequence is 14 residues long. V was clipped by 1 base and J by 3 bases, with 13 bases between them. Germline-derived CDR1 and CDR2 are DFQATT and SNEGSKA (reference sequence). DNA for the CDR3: TGCAGTGCTAGAGGGCAGGGTGGGGTCTACGAGCAGTACTTC. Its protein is CSARGQGGVYEQYF.

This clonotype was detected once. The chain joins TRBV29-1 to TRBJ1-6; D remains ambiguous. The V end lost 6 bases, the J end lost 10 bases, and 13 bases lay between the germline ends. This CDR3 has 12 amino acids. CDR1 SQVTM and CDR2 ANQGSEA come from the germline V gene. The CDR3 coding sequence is TGCAGCGTCCGACCGGAGTTCTCACCCCTCCACTTT. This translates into CSVRPEFSPLHF.

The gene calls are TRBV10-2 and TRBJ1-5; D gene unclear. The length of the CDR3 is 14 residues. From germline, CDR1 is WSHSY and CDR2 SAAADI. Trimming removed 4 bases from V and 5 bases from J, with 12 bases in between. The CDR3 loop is CASSVGLRDQPQHF. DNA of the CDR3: TGCGCCAGCAGTGTAGGACTAAGGGATCAGCCCCAGCATTTT.

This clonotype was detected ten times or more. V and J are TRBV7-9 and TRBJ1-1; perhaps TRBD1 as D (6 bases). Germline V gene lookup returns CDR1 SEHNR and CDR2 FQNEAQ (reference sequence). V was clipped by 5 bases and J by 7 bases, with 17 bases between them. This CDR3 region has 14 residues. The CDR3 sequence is CASSDSQGRGEAFF. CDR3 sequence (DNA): TGTGCCAGCAGCGACAGCCAGGGGCGTGGTGAAGCTTTCTTT.

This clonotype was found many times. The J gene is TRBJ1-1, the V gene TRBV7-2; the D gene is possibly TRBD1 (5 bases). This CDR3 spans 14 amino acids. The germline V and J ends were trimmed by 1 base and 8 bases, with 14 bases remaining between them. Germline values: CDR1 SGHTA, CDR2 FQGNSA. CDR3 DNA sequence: TGTGCCAGCAGCTTAGGTTTGCGCGGGGGAGAAGCTTTCTTT. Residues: CASSLGLRGGEAFF.

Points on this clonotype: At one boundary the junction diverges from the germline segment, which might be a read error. CDR3 nucleotide sequence: TGTGCCAGCAGTTACCCCCGGGACAGGGGTCGTGGCTACACCTTC. Translating gives CASSYPRDRGRGYTF. V usage is TRBV10-3 and J usage is TRBJ1-2, with TRBD1 matching 10 bases. Germline loops: CDR1 ENHRY, CDR2 SYGVKD. CDR3 size: 15 residues.